These 14 T cell receptor beta chains came from one sample sequenced in a study of Ad26.COV2.S vaccination and SARS-CoV-2 variants. Produced via immunoSEQ multiplex PCR; TCRdb's table is partial and in-frame only. The sample lists approximately 250,000 clones; 87% were seen once. Treatment indicated: 15 to 20 received Ad26.COV2.S at low or high dose, single or two shots; five or six received placebo; per-sample allocation not given. Each sample was drawn 63 days after the first injection (of vaccine or placebo). The sample in question was peripheral blood, obtained in a trial of Ad26.COV2.S vaccine versus placebo. Receptor source: a person between 18 and 60 years old who received the Ad26.COV2.S COVID-19 vaccine or a placebo.

V and J are TRBV2 and TRBJ1-6; no clear D. V gave up 3 bases and J gave up 4 bases, with 7 bases separating them. The germline CDR1 and CDR2 sequences are SNHLY and FYNNEI. This CDR3 region has 14 residues. CDR3 nucleotide sequence: TGTGCCAGCAGTGACTACGGGTATAATTCACCCCTCCACTTT. It translates to CASSDYGYNSPLHF.

The chain couples TRBV30 to TRBJ2-3; no clear D gene. The germline V gene has CDR1 GTSNPN and CDR2 SVGIG (reference sequence). V lost 2 bases and J lost 1, with 10 bases in between. This CDR3 is built from 14 residues. The CDR3 region has the DNA TGTGCCTGGAGTCCTGGATCCGGCACAGATACGCAGTATTTT. Translation gives CAWSPGSGTDTQYF. The full variable domain, in which reference TRBV30 and TRBJ2-3 provide the parts outside the CDR3, is SQTIHQWPATLVQPVGSPLSLECTVEGTSNPNLYWYRQAAGRGLQLLFYSVGIGQISSEVPQNLSASRPQDRQFILSSKKLLLSDSGFYLCAWSPGSGTDTQYFGPGTRLTVL.

The rearrangement joins TRBV11-2 to TRBJ1-1, with D possibly matching TRBD1 (6 bases). Germline CDR1 is SGHAT and CDR2 is FQNNGV. CDR3 size: 15 residues. V lost 5 bases, J lost 0 bases, and 13 bases lay in between. This CDR3 is CASSTQGIMNTEAFF. CDR3 bases: TGTGCCAGCAGCACACAGGGAATCATGAACACTGAAGCTTTCTTT.

The gene calls are TRBV6-5 and TRBJ2-3; possibly TRBD2 for D (5 bases). Germline CDR1 reads MNHEY; CDR2 reads SVGAGI. The CDR3 spans 15 residues. V was trimmed by 0 bases and J by 9 bases, leaving 16 bases between them. CDR3 residues: CASSYSRPGSRTQYF. The DNA of the CDR3 is TGTGCCAGCAGTTACTCCAGGCCGGGAAGCCGGACGCAGTATTTT.

The chain couples TRBV5-1 to TRBJ1-3; 7 nucleotides match TRBD1. Germline V gene lookup returns CDR1 SGHRS and CDR2 YFSETQ. The CDR3 has 14 amino acids. V lost 4 bases, J lost 2 bases, and 3 bases stayed unmatched. The CDR3 here is CASSPGTAGNTIYF. Written as DNA, the CDR3 is TGCGCCAGCAGCCCCGGGACAGCTGGAAACACCATATATTTT.

The chain couples TRBV5-1 to TRBJ2-3; D gene unclear. This CDR3 is built from 14 residues. Germline V gene sequence: CDR1 SGHRS, CDR2 YFSETQ. Trimming cost V 6 bases and J 0 bases, with 11 bases left between them. For the CDR3, the DNA is TGCGCCAGCAAGTCGGGCGGCAGCACAGATACGCAGTATTTT. Residues: CASKSGGSTDTQYF.

This clone was seen just once. The chain employs TRBV14 and TRBJ2-1; TRBD1 might be the D (6 bases). The CDR3 covers 17 residues. The V end lost 2 bases, the J end lost 2 bases, and 16 bases lay between the germline ends. Germline values: CDR1 SGHDN, CDR2 FVKESK. The CDR3 DNA reads as TGTGCCAGCAGCCAACGACAGGTCCCCCGACCCTACAATGAGCAGTTCTTC. It codes for CASSQRQVPRPYNEQFF. The whole variable domain, filled in from reference TRBV14 and TRBJ2-1, reads EAGVTQFPSHSVIEKGQTVTLRCDPISGHDNLYWYRRVMGKEIKFLLHFVKESKQDESGMPNNRFLAERTGGTYSTLKVQPAELEDSGVYFCASSQRQVPRPYNEQFFGPGTRLTVL.

The chain carries TRBV12-3 or TRBV12-4 and TRBJ1-1; 7 bases match TRBD1. The CDR3 is made up of 13 amino acids. Losses at the gene ends were 2 bases for V and 6 bases for J; bases not matched to a gene: 3. Here the CDR3 reads CASSLMGTAEAFF. The CDR3 bases are TGTGCCAGCAGTTTAATGGGGACAGCTGAAGCTTTCTTT.

The CDR3 is CASRPTGVGNTIYF. The CDR3 DNA reads TGTGCCAGCAGACCTACAGGGGTTGGAAACACCATATATTTT. The chain carries TRBV7-6 and TRBJ1-3; TRBD1 matches 7 bases. Unmatched junction bases numbered 5, after V lost 6 bases and J lost 3 bases. CDR1 and CDR2 (germline): SGHVS, FNYEAQ. The CDR3 runs 14 residues.

The chain links TRBV6-4 to TRBJ2-3; 11 bases are shared with TRBD2. The V segment lost 4 bases and the J segment 0 bases; nucleotides outside the gene matches: 3. CDR3 size: 16 residues. Germline lookup yields CDR1 MRHNA and CDR2 SNTAGT. CDR3 amino acids: CASSAVAGGSTDTQYF. The CDR3 bases are TGTGCCAGCAGTGCTGTAGCGGGAGGGAGCACAGATACGCAGTATTTT.

Turning to this clone: This likely reflects a read error, since a far larger clone is one base away. V and J are TRBV3-1 (or the pseudogene TRBV3-2) and TRBJ1-1; D perhaps matches TRBD1 (5 bases). The germline CDR1 and CDR2 sequences are LGHDT and YNNKEL (reference sequence). The CDR3 contains 13 residues. V was pared by 2 bases and J by 1 base, with 5 bases between. The CDR3, as DNA: TGTGCCAGCAGCCAAACAGGGAACACTGAAGCTTTCTTT. It yields the protein CASSQTGNTEAFF.

The chain links TRBV18 to TRBJ2-1; 8 bases match TRBD2. CDR1 KGHSH and CDR2 LQKENI come from the germline V gene. This CDR3 has 14 residues. The V and J ends lost 3 bases and 7 bases, in that order; junction bases with no gene match: 5. CDR3 nucleotides: TGTGCCAGCTCACCGGGACTAGGGGGAAATGAGCAGTTCTTC. Protein product: CASSPGLGGNEQFF.

The genes are TRBV19 and TRBJ2-1, with 14 positions matching TRBD2. J was trimmed by 3 bases and V by 7 bases; bases with no gene match: 11. This CDR3 comprises 18 residues. Germline-derived CDR1 and CDR2 are LNHDA and SQIVND (reference sequence). CDR3 DNA: TGTGCCAGTATCAATACGGGACTAGCGGGGGCCAACTACAATGAGCAGTTCTTC. Protein sequence: CASINTGLAGANYNEQFF.

The J gene is TRBJ2-1, the V gene TRBV11-3; D unresolved. The germline gives CDR1 SGHNT, CDR2 YENEEA. V was pared by 5 bases and J by 0 bases, with 14 bases between. This CDR3 comprises 16 residues. The CDR3 DNA reads as TGTGCCAGCAGCCAGAGGACGTGGAGCTCCTACAATGAGCAGTTCTTC. It yields the protein CASSQRTWSSYNEQFF.